The entry below gives a single T cell receptor (beta chain) sequence along with its context. Its antigen is currently unknown. V lost 0 bases, J lost 4 bases, and 7 bases stayed unmatched. The CDR3 spans 16 residues. Germline CDR1 reads SGHAT; CDR2 reads FQNNGV. Donors, healthy HIV-negative adults, lacked recent acute infections or vaccinations. Sequencing was performed with immunoSEQ multiplex PCR; in TCRdb, only in-frame clones are kept and a portion is missing. Of 2 million to 2.5 million clones listed, under 97% are singletons. This entry is derived from a study of shared clonotypes between healthy human individuals. Overall study results and limits: An effect of sequencing depth on clonotype sharing among donors was expected.

The chain carries TRBV11-2 and TRBJ2-7, with 9 nucleotides matching TRBD1. The specimen was naive CD4+ T cells sorted from blood. Subset meaning: CD45RA+ positively selected. This receptor was taken from a man aged 18 to 29 in good health. The CDR3 here is CASSLESVQGAYEQYF. The DNA of the CDR3 is TGTGCCAGCAGCTTAGAGTCAGTACAGGGGGCTTACGAGCAGTACTTC.